Below are 3 T cell receptor beta chains sequenced from a single sample in a study of T cell repertoires in aging, cancer and after chemotherapy (dated by TCRdb to between 2018 and 2020). TCR beta rearrangements were amplified from genomic DNA extracted from peripheral blood rather than from sorted cells or RNA. Sequenced using an Illumina MiSeq. Rearranged TRB sequences spanning V, D and J segments were amplified in a multiplex touch-down PCR with a mixed TRB-A/B primer pool. TCRdb reprocessing: public reads trimmed at Q25 with fastp, clones called with MiXCR, in-frame beta chains kept. Rows matching on CDR3 protein sequence are summarized as one entry with the most common DNA and genes. Recorded for this sample are roughly 2,200 distinct CDR3 sequences; about 25% of them occurred a single time. The ten largest clones represent 10% to 12% of the sample. Source material: blood. The source is a human donor with a solid tumor.

The chain has TRBV6-4 and TRBJ2-7; 10 positions match TRBD1. Germline-derived CDR1 and CDR2 are MRHNA and SNTAGT. There are 14 residues in the CDR3. V trimming: 2 bases; J trimming: 7 bases; junction bases outside the gene matches: 5. The CDR3 is CASSDGTGVGEQYF. The CDR3 DNA is TGTGCCAGCAGTGACGGGACAGGGGTAGGGGAGCAGTACTTC.

As regards this clonotype: An end of the junction does not agree with germline; a read error may underlie this. The genes are TRBV20-1 and TRBJ1-1, with D uncertain. The CDR3 runs to 12 residues. Germline assignment: CDR1 DFQATT and CDR2 SNEGSKA (reference sequence). CDR3 sequence reads: CSALMGNTESFF. CDR3 DNA sequence: TGCAGTGCTTTGATGGGGAACACTGAATCTTTCTTT.

This clonotype was observed a few times. The CDR3 sequence is CASSYSRGGFGETQYF. As DNA, the CDR3 is TGTGCCAGCAGTTACTCCCGCGGGGGGTTCGGGGAGACCCAGTACTTC. The chain uses TRBV27 and TRBJ2-5; the match to TRBD2 covers 8 bases. J lost 5 bases, V lost 4 bases, and 12 bases had no gene match. Germline V gives CDR1 MNHEY, CDR2 SMNVEV (reference sequence). This CDR3 has 16 residues.